The next 6 T cell receptor beta chains were all read from a single sample in a study of T cells in Graves' hyperthyroidism and ophthalmopathy. Using RNA transcripts as the source, TCR beta CDR3 regions were amplified. HTBI primers were the set used in a first-round RT-PCR of the TCR CDR3. TCRdb called the multiplex PCR reads again in MiXCR, with one record for every CDR3 protein. In the table there are about 840,000 distinct CDR3 sequences, roughly 37% of which are singletons. Sequencing was carried out using blood. All receptors come from a man between 18 and 35 years old with Graves' hyperthyroidism.

This clonotype was counted at least ten times. This chain joins TRBV29-1 and TRBJ2-7; TRBD2 aligns across 9 bases. V was pared by 6 bases and J by 0 bases, with 6 bases of the junction left unmatched. Germline-derived CDR1 and CDR2 are SQVTM and ANQGSEA. CDR3 length: 14 amino acids. This chain's CDR3 is CSVVRLADSYEQYF. CDR3 nucleotide sequence: TGCAGCGTAGTCCGACTAGCGGACTCCTACGAGCAGTACTTC.

The rearrangement uses TRBV6-6 and TRBJ1-1; 9 nucleotides align to TRBD1. Germline assignment: CDR1 MNHNY and CDR2 SVGAGI (reference sequence). There are 14 residues in the CDR3. The J segment lost 5 bases and the V segment lost 7 bases, leaving 8 bases of the junction unmatched. The CDR3 nucleotides read TGTGCCAGCAACGTGGGACAGGGAAGGACTGAAGCTTTCTTT. This codes for CASNVGQGRTEAFF.

The chain joins TRBV5-1 to TRBJ2-5, with 8 bases lining up with TRBD2. This CDR3 spans 14 amino acids. Germline values: CDR1 SGHRS, CDR2 YFSETQ. With V trimmed by 0 bases and J by 5 bases, 3 bases remained unmatched. The CDR3 is CASSLDTGGETQYF. Here the CDR3 DNA reads TGCGCCAGCAGCTTGGATACGGGGGGGGAGACCCAGTACTTC.

This clonotype appeared many times. The gene calls are TRBV2 and TRBJ1-2; D unresolved. V was clipped by 1 base and J by 1 base, with 10 bases between them. Germline CDR1 and CDR2: SNHLY and FYNNEI. The CDR3 sequence is 15 residues long. The chain's CDR3 is CASSEGRPINYGYTF. CDR3 coding DNA: TGTGCCAGCAGTGAAGGGCGCCCAATTAACTATGGCTACACCTTC.

This clonotype was recorded at least ten times. A junction boundary mismatches the germline segment, possibly from a read error. This chain connects TRBV29-1 to TRBJ2-2, with 10 bases identical to TRBD1. The CDR3 has 14 amino acids. The germline CDR1 and CDR2 sequences are SQVTM and ANQGSEA. The CDR3 region is CSVQDRGRFGELFF. CDR3 coding DNA: TGCAGCGTTCAAGACAGGGGGCGATTCGGGGAGCTGTTTTTT.

The J gene is TRBJ1-1, the V gene TRBV13, with D perhaps TRBD1 (5 bases). V lost 6 bases and J 5 bases, leaving 10 bases between the germline ends. CDR1 is PRHDT and CDR2 is FYEKMQ in the germline V gene (reference sequence). The CDR3 length is 12 residues. DNA for the CDR3: TGTGCCAGCAGGAAAGGGGCGACTGAAGCTTTCTTT. Protein sequence: CASRKGATEAFF.